Presented here are 9 T cell receptor beta chains from one specimen sequenced in a study of response to subunit inactivated influenza vaccine. TCRdb reanalysed the RT-PCR reads using MiXCR and keeps one entry per CDR3 protein. The table includes around 710,000 distinct CDR3 sequences, around 14% detected once. The sequencing here drew on PBMCs from blood, taken 14 to 15 days before vaccination. Every receptor here comes from a man aged 50-60 years who received an inactivated influenza vaccine.

This clonotype was counted only a few times. CDR3 bases: TGTGCCAGCAGCTTAGGATCTATCGCAGATACGCAGTATTTT. Its protein product is CASSLGSIADTQYF. The chain has TRBV7-7 and TRBJ2-3; D remains unclear. This CDR3 spans 14 amino acids. The germline V and J ends were trimmed by 1 base and 4 bases, with 9 bases remaining between them. Germline V gives CDR1 SSHAT, CDR2 FNYEAQ (reference sequence). The variable domain in full, with the rest retrieved from reference TRBV7-7 and TRBJ2-3, is GAGVSQSPRYKVTKRGQDVTLRCDPISSHATLYWYQQALGQGPEFLTYFNYEAQPDKSGLPSDRFSAERPEGSISTLTIQRTEQRDSAMYRCASSLGSIADTQYFGPGTRLTVL.

This rearrangement joins TRBV5-1 to TRBJ2-3; 14 bases line up with TRBD2. V shed 4 bases, J shed 5 bases, and the junction held 3 bases outside the gene matches. There are 15 residues in the CDR3. Germline assignment: CDR1 SGHRS and CDR2 YFSETQ. CDR3 in amino acids: CASSTGTSGRDTQYF. In nucleotides, the CDR3 is TGCGCCAGCAGCACCGGGACTAGCGGGAGAGATACGCAGTATTTT.

This clonotype appeared a few times. The CDR3 region has the DNA TGTGCCACCAGTGATTTGGGTGCAGATACGCAGTATTTT. It specifies CATSDLGADTQYF. The chain carries TRBV24-1 and TRBJ2-3; unclear D gene. Germline V lookup: CDR1 KGHDR, CDR2 SFDVKD. Trimming removed 0 bases from V and 4 bases from J, with 4 bases in between. This CDR3 is built from 13 residues.

In its sample, this clonotype was seen many times. The V and J genes are TRBV20-1 and TRBJ2-5; TRBD2 matches at 10 bases. The CDR3 loop spans 15 amino acids. CDR1 is DFQATT, CDR2 SNEGSKA, per germline (reference sequence). V shed 4 bases and J 4 bases; nucleotides not matched to a gene: 9. The CDR3 DNA reads TGCAGTGCTAAGGGTGGTAGCGGGAGGTTAGAGACCCAGTACTTC. It translates to CSAKGGSGRLETQYF.

This clonotype occurred a few times. The chain links TRBV3-1 to TRBJ1-4; perhaps TRBD1 as D (5 bases). V lost 5 bases and J lost 0, with 13 bases in between. From germline, CDR1 is LGHDT and CDR2 YNNKEL (reference sequence). The CDR3 loop spans 16 amino acids. Written as DNA, the CDR3 is TGTGCCAGCAGCTGGGACCGGGCAACAACTAATGAAAAACTGTTTTTT. Its translation: CASSWDRATTNEKLFF.

This clonotype was picked up many times. The rearrangement links TRBV4-3 to TRBJ2-3; weak D call: TRBD1 (6 bases). In germline, CDR1 is LGHNA, CDR2 YSLEER. Trimming took off 3 bases at V and 8 bases at J, with 18 bases between the two ends. The CDR3 runs 15 residues. The CDR3, as DNA: TGCGCCAGCAGCCACACTTCTCGGGACACCAGTACGCAGTATTTT. It is translated as CASSHTSRDTSTQYF.

A few counts support this clonotype. The rearrangement links TRBV25-1 to TRBJ2-5; possibly TRBD1 or TRBD2 for D (5 bases each). V was cut by 9 bases and J by 4 bases, with 15 bases left in between. From germline, CDR1 is MGHDK and CDR2 SYGVNS. The CDR3 extends over 13 amino acids. The CDR3 DNA reads TGTGCCAGTGAGACCCCGGGGACAGAGACCCAGTACTTC. Its protein is CASETPGTETQYF.

This clonotype was seen a handful of times. The chain combines TRBV25-1 with TRBJ1-1; D gene ambiguous. The CDR3 runs to 14 residues. V was shortened by 5 bases and J by 7 bases, with 17 bases between the two germline ends. Germline CDR1 reads MGHDK; CDR2 reads SYGVNS. CDR3 sequence: CASSIKSSGSEAFF. Written as DNA, the CDR3 is TGTGCCAGCAGTATAAAAAGTTCCGGGAGTGAAGCTTTCTTT.

This clonotype was seen many times. V usage is TRBV7-9 and J usage is TRBJ2-1, with 8 bases identical to TRBD1. The V and J ends lost 5 bases and 5 bases, in that order; junction bases with no gene match: 8. The CDR3 totals 15 residues. Germline V lookup: CDR1 SEHNR, CDR2 FQNEAQ (reference sequence). CDR3 amino acids: CASSLPGQVHNEQFF. The DNA for the CDR3 is TGTGCCAGCAGCCTACCGGGACAGGTCCACAATGAGCAGTTCTTC.